The rows below give T cell receptor beta chains drawn from one sample of a study of blood T cell repertoires in COVID-19. The assay was immunoSEQ multiplex PCR, and TCRdb's table has in-frame clones only and misses some. The sample records 250,000 to 350,000 clones, about 88% being singletons. Sequencing was done on a sample of peripheral blood. The receptors originated from a human donor with COVID-19, enrolled during active disease. The donor label of this sample is uncertain. CDR3s include the opening cysteine and the closing phenylalanine or tryptophan. Each record gives: D gene, J gene, clone size, V gene, CDR3 protein, CDR3 DNA. The D gene is left open where the match is weak. The listing skips clone size in some rows; elsewhere it reads once, few, many or a size class.

>.|TRBJ1-2|.|TRBV3-1/TRBV3-2
CASSQVSREDGYTF
TGTGCCAGCAGCCAAGTTAGCCGAGAAGATGGCTACACCTTC
>TRBD1|TRBJ1-5|.|TRBV2
CASGRDRGFSNQPQHF
TGTGCCAGCGGCCGGGACAGGGGCTTTAGCAATCAGCCCCAGCATTTT
>TRBD1|TRBJ1-6|.|TRBV28
CASSYGQDNSPLHF
TGTGCCAGCAGTTATGGACAGGATAATTCACCCCTCCACTTT
>.|TRBJ2-7|.|TRBV12-5
CASGLGRYEQYF
TGTGCTAGTGGTTTGGGGAGGTACGAGCAGTACTTC
>TRBD2|TRBJ2-5|.|TRBV6-2/TRBV6-3
CASSYRTSGSLETQYF
TGTGCCAGCAGTTACCGGACTAGCGGGAGTTTGGAGACCCAGTACTTC
>TRBD2|TRBJ2-1|.|TRBV9
CASSASGSLSYNEQFF
TGTGCCAGCAGCGCCAGCGGGAGCCTTTCATACAATGAGCAGTTCTTC
>.|TRBJ1-1|.|TRBV9
CASSVGRGGDEAFF
TGTGCCAGCAGCGTAGGACGGGGAGGGGATGAGGCTTTCTTT
>.|TRBJ1-2|.|TRBV5-6
CASGQVPPGYTF
TGTGCCAGCGGCCAGGTCCCCCCAGGCTACACCTTC
>.|TRBJ1-1|.|TRBV29-1
CSVGQSNTEAFF
TGCAGCGTTGGACAGTCGAACACTGAAGCTTTCTTT
>TRBD1|TRBJ1-5|few|TRBV25-1
CASSGVRGLSNQPQHF
TGTGCCAGCAGTGGCGTCAGGGGGTTAAGCAATCAGCCCCAGCATTTT
>TRBD2|TRBJ2-1|.|TRBV7-8
CASSLAIAGGSSYNEQFF
TGTGCCAGCAGCTTAGCAATAGCGGGAGGGAGCTCCTACAATGAGCAGTTCTTC
>.|TRBJ2-1|.|TRBV27
CASSLSRAYNEQFF
TGTGCCAGCAGTTTATCGAGGGCCTACAATGAGCAGTTCTTC
>TRBD1|TRBJ2-2|.|TRBV5-1
CASSWTGEVGELFF
TGCGCCAGCAGCTGGACAGGGGAGGTCGGGGAGCTGTTTTTT
>TRBD1|TRBJ2-7|.|TRBV6-5
CASSLGQGEFEQYF
TGTGCCAGCAGCTTGGGACAGGGTGAGTTCGAGCAGTACTTC
>.|TRBJ1-1|.|TRBV6-5
CASSDGMGLSTEAFF
TGTGCCAGCAGCGACGGCATGGGGCTCAGCACTGAAGCTTTCTTT
>TRBD2|TRBJ2-3|few|TRBV29-1
CITSGGNTDTQYF
TGCATCACTAGCGGGGGTAACACAGATACGCAGTATTTT
>.|TRBJ2-3|.|TRBV19
CASSIQTASTDTQYF
TGTGCCAGTAGTATCCAGACAGCTAGCACAGATACGCAGTATTTT
>.|TRBJ2-2|once|TRBV7-9
CASSLAEVVTGELFF
TGTGCCAGCAGCTTAGCGGAGGTAGTAACCGGGGAGCTGTTTTTT
>.|TRBJ1-1|.|TRBV19
CASRVRTGTEAFF
TGTGCCAGTAGGGTAAGGACGGGGACTGAAGCTTTCTTT
>.|TRBJ2-5|.|TRBV5-1
CASSLVSGPPEETQYF
TGCGCCAGCAGCTTGGTTAGCGGCCCTCCAGAAGAGACCCAGTACTTC
>TRBD1|TRBJ1-4|.|TRBV7-2
CASSLDRGEKLFF
TGTGCCAGCAGCCTGGACAGGGGTGAAAAACTGTTTTTT
>.|TRBJ1-1|.|TRBV27
CASSLNRVGTEAFF
TGTGCCAGCAGTTTGAACAGGGTAGGGACTGAAGCTTTCTTT
>.|TRBJ1-2|.|TRBV18
CASSQDGQFGGYTF
TGTGCCAGCTCCCAGGATGGGCAGTTCGGCGGCTACACCTTC
>.|TRBJ1-6|.|TRBV5-5
CASSFTQSSYNSPLHF
TGTGCCAGCAGCTTCACACAGAGCTCCTATAATTCACCCCTCCACTTT
>.|TRBJ1-5|few|TRBV16
CASSQLRNSNQPQHF
TGTGCCAGCAGCCAATTGAGGAATAGCAATCAGCCCCAGCATTTT
>.|TRBJ1-1|.|TRBV7-2
CASSASRDKSTEAFF
TGTGCCAGCAGCGCCAGCCGGGACAAGAGCACTGAAGCTTTCTTT
>TRBD2|TRBJ2-1|few|TRBV19
CASTIGTSVNEQFF
TGTGCCAGTACTATAGGGACTAGCGTGAATGAGCAGTTCTTC
>TRBD1|TRBJ2-1|.|TRBV10-3
CAISGQGTGGEQFF
TGTGCCATCAGTGGCCAAGGGACAGGAGGTGAGCAGTTCTTC
>TRBD2|TRBJ2-3|.|TRBV5-1
CASSLAGFAGRARTDTQYF
TGCGCCAGCAGCTTGGCCGGGTTTGCGGGGAGGGCCCGGACAGATACGCAGTATTTT
>.|TRBJ1-5|.|TRBV2
CASSDFDRSNQPQHF
TGTGCCAGCAGTGATTTCGATCGGAGCAATCAGCCCCAGCATTTT
>.|TRBJ1-4|.|TRBV4-3
CASSQGSTGRDEKLFF
TGCGCCAGCAGCCAGGGATCCACAGGGAGGGATGAAAAACTGTTTTTT
>TRBD2|TRBJ2-7|.|TRBV4-1
CASSQENSGSLPLLEQYF
TGCGCCAGCAGCCAAGAGAATAGCGGGAGTCTGCCGCTTCTCGAGCAGTACTTC
>.|TRBJ2-5|.|TRBV19
CASSMGGGHQETQYF
TGTGCCAGTAGTATGGGGGGGGGCCACCAAGAGACCCAGTACTTC
>TRBD1|TRBJ2-7|.|TRBV27
CASSLRGREEQYF
TGTGCCAGCAGTTTGAGGGGGCGCGAGGAGCAGTACTTC
>.|TRBJ1-2|.|TRBV2
CASSEDRNYGYTF
TGTGCCAGCAGTGAGGACAGAAACTATGGCTACACCTTC
>TRBD1|TRBJ1-1|.|TRBV3-1/TRBV3-2
CASSPRELGQGNTEAFF
TGTGCCAGCAGTCCCCGGGAGTTGGGACAGGGGAACACTGAAGCTTTCTTT
>TRBD1|TRBJ1-5|.|TRBV15
CATSKQGFNQPQHF
TGTGCCACCAGCAAACAGGGGTTTAATCAGCCCCAGCATTTT
>TRBD2|TRBJ2-1|.|TRBV29-1
CSVEGGGKQFF
TGCAGCGTCGAAGGCGGGGGGAAGCAGTTCTTC
>TRBD1|TRBJ2-1|.|TRBV7-3
CASSQGAQVGEQFF
TGTGCCAGCAGCCAGGGGGCCCAAGTGGGTGAGCAGTTCTTC
>.|TRBJ1-2|.|TRBV28
CASTFTRFAGYTF
TGTGCCAGCACCTTCACCAGGTTTGCTGGCTACACCTTC
>TRBD1|TRBJ1-2|.|TRBV30
CAWTTRTGGFGYTF
TGTGCCTGGACTACCAGGACAGGGGGGTTTGGCTACACCTTC
>.|TRBJ2-7|once|TRBV21-1
CASSKGRERGGYEQYF
TGTGCCAGCAGCAAAGGGAGGGAGCGGGGCGGCTACGAGCAGTACTTC
>.|TRBJ1-6|.|TRBV28
CASSLGGDSYNSPLHF
TGTGCCAGCAGTTTAGGCGGAGACTCCTATAATTCACCCCTCCACTTT
>.|TRBJ1-6|few|TRBV7-9
CASSPSGDNSPLHF
TGTGCCAGCAGCCCATCGGGGGATAATTCACCCCTCCACTTT
>.|TRBJ1-2|.|TRBV3-1/TRBV3-2
CASSQVLRGGGYTF
TGTGCCAGCAGCCAAGTTCTAAGGGGAGGGGGCTACACCTTC
>.|TRBJ2-3|once|TRBV6-2/TRBV6-3
CASSYSNQGFTFTDTQYF
TGTGCCAGCAGTTACTCGAACCAGGGGTTTACTTTCACAGATACGCAGTATTTT
>.|TRBJ1-2|.|TRBV28
CASSSLGWGYSSTF
TGTGCCAGCAGTTCCTTGGGCTGGGGCTACTCTAGCACCTTC
>TRBD2|TRBJ2-2|.|TRBV27
CASTGSGTSGRSGELFF
TGTGCCAGCACAGGGTCGGGGACTAGCGGGAGATCCGGGGAGCTGTTTTTT
>TRBD1|TRBJ2-3|.|TRBV5-6
CASSLRTGGYTDTQYF
TGTGCCAGCAGCCTGAGGACAGGGGGGTACACAGATACGCAGTATTTT
>.|TRBJ2-2|.|TRBV6-1
CASSEGGGPGELFF
TGTGCCAGCAGTGAAGGGGGGGGCCCCGGGGAGCTGTTTTTT
>.|TRBJ1-1|.|TRBV3-1/TRBV3-2
CASSQAHRANTEAFF
TGTGCCAGCAGCCAAGCCCACAGGGCGAACACTGAAGCTTTCTTT
>.|TRBJ2-7|.|TRBV10-3
CAAKGQGIHYEQYF
TGTGCCGCCAAGGGGCAGGGGATCCACTACGAGCAGTACTTC
>.|TRBJ1-2|.|TRBV12-3/TRBV12-4
CASSFEGVGYTF
TGTGCCAGCAGTTTTGAAGGGGTCGGCTACACCTTC
>TRBD2|TRBJ2-7|.|TRBV3-1/TRBV3-2
CASSPVAPYSGRRYEQYF
TGTGCCAGCAGCCCAGTGGCGCCTTATAGCGGGAGGCGCTACGAGCAGTACTTC
>TRBD1|TRBJ2-5|.|TRBV7-3
CASSPGTGPQETQYF
TGTGCCAGCAGCCCCGGGACAGGGCCTCAAGAGACCCAGTACTTC
>TRBD1|TRBJ1-5|.|TRBV7-9
CASSLAFGAGGASNQPQHF
TGTGCCAGCAGCTTAGCGTTTGGGGCAGGGGGCGCGAGCAATCAGCCCCAGCATTTT
>TRBD2|TRBJ2-5|.|TRBV4-1
CASSQEHGTSGPQETQYF
TGCGCCAGCAGCCAAGAACACGGGACTAGCGGACCCCAAGAGACCCAGTACTTC